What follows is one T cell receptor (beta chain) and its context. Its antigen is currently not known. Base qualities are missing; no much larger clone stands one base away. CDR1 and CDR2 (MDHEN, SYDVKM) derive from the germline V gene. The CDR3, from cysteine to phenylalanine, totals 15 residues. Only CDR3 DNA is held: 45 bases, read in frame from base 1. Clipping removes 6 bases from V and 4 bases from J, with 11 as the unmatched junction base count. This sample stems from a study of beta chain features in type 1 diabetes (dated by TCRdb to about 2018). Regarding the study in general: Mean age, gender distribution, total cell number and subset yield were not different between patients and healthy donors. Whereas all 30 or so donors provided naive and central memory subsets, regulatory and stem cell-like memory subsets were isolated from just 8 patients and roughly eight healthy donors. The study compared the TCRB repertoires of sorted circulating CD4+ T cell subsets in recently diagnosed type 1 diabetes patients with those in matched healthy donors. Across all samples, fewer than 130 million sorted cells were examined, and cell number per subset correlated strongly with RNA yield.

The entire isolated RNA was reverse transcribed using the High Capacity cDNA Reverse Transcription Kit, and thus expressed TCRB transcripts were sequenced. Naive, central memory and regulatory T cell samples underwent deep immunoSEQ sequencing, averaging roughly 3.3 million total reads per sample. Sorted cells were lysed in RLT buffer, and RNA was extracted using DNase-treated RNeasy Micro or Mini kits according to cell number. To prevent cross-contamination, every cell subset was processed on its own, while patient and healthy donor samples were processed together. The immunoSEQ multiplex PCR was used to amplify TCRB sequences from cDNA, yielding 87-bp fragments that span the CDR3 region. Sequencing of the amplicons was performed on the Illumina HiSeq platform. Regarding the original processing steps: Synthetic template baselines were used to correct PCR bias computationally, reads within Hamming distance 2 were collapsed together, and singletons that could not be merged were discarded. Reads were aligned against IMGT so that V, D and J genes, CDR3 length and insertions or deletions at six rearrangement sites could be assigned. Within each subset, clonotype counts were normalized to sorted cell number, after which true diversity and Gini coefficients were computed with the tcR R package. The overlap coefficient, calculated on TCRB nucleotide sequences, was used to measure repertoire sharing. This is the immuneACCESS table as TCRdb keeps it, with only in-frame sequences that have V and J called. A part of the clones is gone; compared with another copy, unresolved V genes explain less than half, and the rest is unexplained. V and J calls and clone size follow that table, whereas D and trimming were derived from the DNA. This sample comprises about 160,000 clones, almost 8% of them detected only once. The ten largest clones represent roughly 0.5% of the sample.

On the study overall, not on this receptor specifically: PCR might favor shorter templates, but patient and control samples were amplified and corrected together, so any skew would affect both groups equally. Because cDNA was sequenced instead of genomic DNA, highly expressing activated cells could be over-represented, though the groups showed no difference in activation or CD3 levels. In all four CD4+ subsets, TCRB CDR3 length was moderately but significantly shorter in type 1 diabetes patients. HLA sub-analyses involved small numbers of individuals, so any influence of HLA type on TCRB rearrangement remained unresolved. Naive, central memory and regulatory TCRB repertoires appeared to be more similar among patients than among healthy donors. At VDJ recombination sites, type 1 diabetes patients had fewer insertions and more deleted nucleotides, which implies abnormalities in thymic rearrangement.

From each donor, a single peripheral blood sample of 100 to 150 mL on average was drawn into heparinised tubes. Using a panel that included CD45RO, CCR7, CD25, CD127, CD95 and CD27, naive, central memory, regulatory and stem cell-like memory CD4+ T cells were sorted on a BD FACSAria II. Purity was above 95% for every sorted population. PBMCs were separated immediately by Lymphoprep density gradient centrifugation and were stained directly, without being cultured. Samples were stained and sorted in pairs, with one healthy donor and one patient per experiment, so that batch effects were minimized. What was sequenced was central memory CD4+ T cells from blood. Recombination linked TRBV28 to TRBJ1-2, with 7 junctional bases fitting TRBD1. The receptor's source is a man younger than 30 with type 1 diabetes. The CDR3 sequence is CASSLTRGQLYGYTF. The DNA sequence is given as TGTGCCAGCAGCTTAACTAGGGGACAGCTCTATGGCTACACCTTC.